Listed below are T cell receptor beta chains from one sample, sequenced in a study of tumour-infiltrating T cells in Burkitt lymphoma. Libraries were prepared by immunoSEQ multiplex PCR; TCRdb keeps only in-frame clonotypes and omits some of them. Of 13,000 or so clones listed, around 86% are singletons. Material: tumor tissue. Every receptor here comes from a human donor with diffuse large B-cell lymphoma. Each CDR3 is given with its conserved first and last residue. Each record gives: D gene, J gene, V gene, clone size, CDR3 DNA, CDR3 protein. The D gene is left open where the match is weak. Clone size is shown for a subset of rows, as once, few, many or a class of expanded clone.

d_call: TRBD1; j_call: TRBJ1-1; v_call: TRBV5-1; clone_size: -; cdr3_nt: TGCGCCAGCAGCCTGGAAGGACAGGGATTGACTGAAGCTTTCTTT; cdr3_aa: CASSLEGQGLTEAFF
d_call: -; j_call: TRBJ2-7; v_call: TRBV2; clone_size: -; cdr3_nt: TGTGCCAGCAGTGAAACGACTGCTACCTACGAGCAGTACTTC; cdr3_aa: CASSETTATYEQYF
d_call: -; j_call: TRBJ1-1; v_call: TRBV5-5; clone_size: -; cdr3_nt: TGTGCCAGCAGCTTGGGGGTGAACACTGAAGCTTTCTTT; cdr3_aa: CASSLGVNTEAFF
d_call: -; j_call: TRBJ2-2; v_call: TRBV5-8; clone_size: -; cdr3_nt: TGTGCCAGCAGGGGGGCCGCGAACACCGGGGAGCTGTTTTTT; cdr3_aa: CASRGAANTGELFF
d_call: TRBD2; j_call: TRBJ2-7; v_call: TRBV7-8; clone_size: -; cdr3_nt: TGTGCCAGCAGCTTAGAGGTAGCGGGGGCCCTACTCTCCTACGAGCAGTACTTC; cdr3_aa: CASSLEVAGALLSYEQYF
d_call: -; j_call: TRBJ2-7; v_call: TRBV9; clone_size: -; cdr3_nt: TGTGCCAGCAGCGTAGTCCCTTTGGGCGAGCAGTACTTC; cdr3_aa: CASSVVPLGEQYF
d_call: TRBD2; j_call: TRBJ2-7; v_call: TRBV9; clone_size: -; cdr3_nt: TGTGCCAGCAGCCTCTCCGGGGGGGAGACCTACGAGCAGTACTTC; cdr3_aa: CASSLSGGETYEQYF
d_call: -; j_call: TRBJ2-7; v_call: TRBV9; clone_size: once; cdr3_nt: TGTGCCAGCAGCGGACCAGGGGGAGGCAACGAGCAGTACTTC; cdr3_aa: CASSGPGGGNEQYF
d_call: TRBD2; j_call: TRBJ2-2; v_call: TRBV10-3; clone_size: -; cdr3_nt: TGTGCCATCAGTGATAGTGGCGGGGGTAAAAACACCGGGGAGCTGTTTTTT; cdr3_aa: CAISDSGGGKNTGELFF
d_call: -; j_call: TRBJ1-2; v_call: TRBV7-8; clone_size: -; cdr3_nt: TGTGCCAGCAGCCTAGACCCAGTAGGAGGCTACACCTTC; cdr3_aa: CASSLDPVGGYTF
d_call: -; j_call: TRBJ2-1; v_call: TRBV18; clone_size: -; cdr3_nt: TGTGCCAGCTCACCACCGGGACAATACAATGAGCAGTTCTTC; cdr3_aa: CASSPPGQYNEQFF
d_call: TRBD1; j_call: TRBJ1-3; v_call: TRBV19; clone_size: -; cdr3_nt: TGTGCCAGTAGTAAAACGAACAGGGGCGAAATCTCTGGAAACACCATATATTTT; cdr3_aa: CASSKTNRGEISGNTIYF
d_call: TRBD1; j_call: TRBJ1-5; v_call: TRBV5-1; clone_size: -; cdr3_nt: TGCGCCAGCAGCTCGGGACAGGGTAACCAGCCCCAGCATTTT; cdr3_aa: CASSSGQGNQPQHF
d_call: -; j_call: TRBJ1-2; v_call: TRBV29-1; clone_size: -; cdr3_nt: TGCAGCGCCCCAGCCGAGGGCGCGAACGGTAACTATGGCTACACCTTC; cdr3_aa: CSAPAEGANGNYGYTF
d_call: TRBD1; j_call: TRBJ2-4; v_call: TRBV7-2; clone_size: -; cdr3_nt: TGTGCCAGCAGCCCCCAGGGGGCCCTAGCCAAAAACATTCAGTACTTC; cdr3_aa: CASSPQGALAKNIQYF
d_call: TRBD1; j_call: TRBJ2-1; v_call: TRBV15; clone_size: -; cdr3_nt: TGTGCCACCAGCAGTCTAAAGGACAGGGCCCGGAATGAGCAGTTCTTC; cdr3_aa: CATSSLKDRARNEQFF
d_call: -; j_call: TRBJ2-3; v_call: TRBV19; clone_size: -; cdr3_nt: TGTGCCAGTACTCCCCGTTCTCGCAATCAGCCCCAGTATTTT; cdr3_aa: CASTPRSRNQPQYF
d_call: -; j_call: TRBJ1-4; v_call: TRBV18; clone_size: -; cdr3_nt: TGTGCCAGCTCACCCCGAGGAGGGGATGAAAAACTGTTTTTT; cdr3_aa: CASSPRGGDEKLFF
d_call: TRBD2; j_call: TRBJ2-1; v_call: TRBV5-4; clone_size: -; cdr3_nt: TGTGCCAGCTCCACGGGAGGGCCCTACAATGAGCAGTTCTTC; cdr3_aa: CASSTGGPYNEQFF
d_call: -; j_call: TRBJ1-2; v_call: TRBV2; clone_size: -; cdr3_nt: TGTGCCAGTTTCGGGGGGGCAAATGGCTACACCTTC; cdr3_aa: CASFGGANGYTF
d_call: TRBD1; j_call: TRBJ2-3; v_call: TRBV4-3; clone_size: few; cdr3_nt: TGCGCCAGCAGCCAAGATCCAGGGGGCGCAGATACGCAGTATTTT; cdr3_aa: CASSQDPGGADTQYF
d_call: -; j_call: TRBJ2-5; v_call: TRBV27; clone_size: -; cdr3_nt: TGTGCCAGCAGTTTGTGGGGGGACACGCAAGAGACCCAGTACTTC; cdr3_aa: CASSLWGDTQETQYF
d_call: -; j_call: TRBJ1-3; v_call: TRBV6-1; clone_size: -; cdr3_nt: TGTGCCAGCAGTGCTATAGACAGTCTCTCTGGAAACACCATATATTTT; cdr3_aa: CASSAIDSLSGNTIYF
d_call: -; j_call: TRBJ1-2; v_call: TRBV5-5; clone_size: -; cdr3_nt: TGTGCCAGCAGCTTCCGGGGCTTCAATGGCTACACCTTC; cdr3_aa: CASSFRGFNGYTF
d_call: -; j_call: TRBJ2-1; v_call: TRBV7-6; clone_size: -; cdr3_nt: TGTGCCAGCAGCTTGGGACCATACAATGAGCAGTTCTTC; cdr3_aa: CASSLGPYNEQFF
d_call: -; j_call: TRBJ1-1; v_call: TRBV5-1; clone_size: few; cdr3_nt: TGCGCCAGCAGCTTGTACAGCGAAAGCCTGGAAGCTTTCTTT; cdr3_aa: CASSLYSESLEAFF
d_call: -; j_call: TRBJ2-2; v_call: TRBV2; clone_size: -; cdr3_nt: TGTGCCAGCTCAGGGAATACGGGGTCGAACACCGGGGAGCTGTTTTTT; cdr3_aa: CASSGNTGSNTGELFF
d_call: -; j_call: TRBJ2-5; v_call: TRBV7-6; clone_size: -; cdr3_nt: TGTGCCAGCAGCTCGGAACAACAAGAGACCCAGTACTTC; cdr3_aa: CASSSEQQETQYF
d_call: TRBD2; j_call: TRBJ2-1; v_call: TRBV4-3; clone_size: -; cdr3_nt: TGCGCCAGCAGCCGCCTGCGGACTAGCGGGATCCCAGAGCAGTTCTTC; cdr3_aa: CASSRLRTSGIPEQFF
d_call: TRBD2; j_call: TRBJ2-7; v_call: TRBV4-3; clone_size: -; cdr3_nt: TGCGCCAGCAGCAAAGGGACTAGCGGGAGTGAAATTACCTACGAGCAGTACTTC; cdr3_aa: CASSKGTSGSEITYEQYF
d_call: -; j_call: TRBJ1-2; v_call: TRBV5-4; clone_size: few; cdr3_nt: TGTGCCAGCAGCTTGGGGGGCGTGGGGTACTATGGCTACACCTTC; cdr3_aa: CASSLGGVGYYGYTF
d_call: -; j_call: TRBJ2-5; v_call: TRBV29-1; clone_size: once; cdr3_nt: TGCAGCGCGACAGGAAGGGGGGTTCAAGAGACCCAGTACTTC; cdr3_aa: CSATGRGVQETQYF
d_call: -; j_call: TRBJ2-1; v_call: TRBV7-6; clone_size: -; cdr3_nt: TGTGCCAGCAGCTTGACAGTATCCTACAATGAGCAGTTCTTC; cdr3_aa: CASSLTVSYNEQFF
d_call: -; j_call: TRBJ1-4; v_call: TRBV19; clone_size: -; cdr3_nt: TGTGCCAGTAGTATACTTAATGAAAAACTGTTTTTT; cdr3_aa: CASSILNEKLFF
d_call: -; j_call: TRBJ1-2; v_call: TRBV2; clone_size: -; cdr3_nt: TGTGCCAGCAGTGAAGCGGACGGCCGGAACTATGGCTACACCTTC; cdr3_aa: CASSEADGRNYGYTF
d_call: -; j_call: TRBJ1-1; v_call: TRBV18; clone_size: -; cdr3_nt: TGTGCCAGCTCACCACCGGGACGGAGGAACACTGAAGCTTTCTTT; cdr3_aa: CASSPPGRRNTEAFF
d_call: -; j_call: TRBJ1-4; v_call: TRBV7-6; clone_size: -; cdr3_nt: TGTGCCAGCAGCTTAGCAGAAGGCGGCGGGGGAAAACTGTTTTTT; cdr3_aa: CASSLAEGGGGKLFF
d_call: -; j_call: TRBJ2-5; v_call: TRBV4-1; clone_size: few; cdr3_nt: TGCGCCAGCAGCCAGGACCTAGCGAGAGGGGAGACCCAGTACTTC; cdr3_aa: CASSQDLARGETQYF
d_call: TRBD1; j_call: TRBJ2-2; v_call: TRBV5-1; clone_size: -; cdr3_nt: TGCGCCAGCAGCTTGTCAGGGGGCTCCGGGGAGCTGTTTTTT; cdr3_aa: CASSLSGGSGELFF
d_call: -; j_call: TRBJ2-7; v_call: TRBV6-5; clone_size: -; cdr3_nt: TGTGCCAGCAGCCCCGACAGGAATCTCTACGAGCAGTACTTC; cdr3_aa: CASSPDRNLYEQYF
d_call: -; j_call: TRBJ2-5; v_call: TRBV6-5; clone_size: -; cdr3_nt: TGTGCCAGCAGTTACAACGAAGGGAGTGAGACCCAGTACTTC; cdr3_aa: CASSYNEGSETQYF